The 30 T cell receptor beta chains below come from one sample, sequenced in a study of Graves' ophthalmopathy and Graves' hyperthyroidism. TCR beta CDR3 amplification used RNA transcripts. An initial RT-PCR round employing HTBI primers preceded a second-round multiplex PCR. In TCRdb, the multiplex PCR reads were re-called with MiXCR into one record per CDR3 protein. Of 150,000 to 200,000 distinct CDR3 sequences detected, 30% to 45% appear once; the ten largest clones hold about 9.5%. Material: peripheral blood. The receptors derive from a man in his thirties or forties with Graves' ophthalmopathy.

This clonotype was recorded at least ten times. The genes are TRBV7-3 and TRBJ2-2, with D perhaps TRBD2 (6 bases). V lost 4 bases and J 1 base, leaving 7 bases between the germline ends. Germline V CDR1 and CDR2: SGHTA, FQGTGA. CDR3 length: 14 residues. In nucleotides, the CDR3 is TGTGCCAGCAGCTCGGGGGTGAACACCGGGGAGCTGTTTTTT. Translation gives CASSSGVNTGELFF.

This clonotype was counted ten times or more. The chain carries TRBV18 and TRBJ2-5; D remains ambiguous. The CDR3 contains 14 residues. With 3 bases removed from V and 1 base from J, the gap between germline ends came to 9 bases. Germline values: CDR1 KGHSH, CDR2 LQKENI. CDR3 loop: CASSPVRSQETQYF. CDR3 bases: TGTGCCAGCTCACCGGTCCGCAGCCAAGAGACCCAGTACTTC.

Ten or more counts support this clonotype. The chain links TRBV2 to TRBJ1-5; D remains ambiguous. Per germline, CDR1 SNHLY and CDR2 FYNNEI. Trimming removed 2 bases at V and 8 bases at J, with 7 bases between. This CDR3 spans 12 amino acids. This chain's CDR3 is CASSEWAKPQHF. DNA for the CDR3: TGTGCCAGCAGTGAATGGGCCAAGCCCCAGCATTTT.

This clonotype showed up many times. J is TRBJ2-2 and V is TRBV4-2; possibly TRBD1 for D (5 bases). CDR1 and CDR2 from the germline V gene are LGHNA and YNFKEQ. Between the trimmed V and J ends, which lost 1 base and 6 bases, there was a span of 12 bases. The CDR3 is 15 amino acids. CDR3 sequence: CASSQATGTSGELFF. CDR3 coding DNA: TGTGCCAGCAGCCAAGCCACAGGAACCTCCGGGGAGCTGTTTTTT.

In its sample, this clonotype was seen many times. This chain uses TRBV19 with TRBJ2-7, with a tentative D call TRBD1 (6 bases). Germline CDR1 LNHDA, CDR2 SQIVND (reference sequence). V lost 3 bases and J lost 0, with 9 bases in between. This CDR3 region has 14 residues. The CDR3 loop is CASSISQGSYEQYF. The CDR3 DNA reads TGTGCCAGTAGTATCTCACAGGGCTCCTACGAGCAGTACTTC.

The chain carries TRBV24-1 and TRBJ1-2; D is perhaps TRBD1 (6 bases). V was shortened by 1 base and J by 9 bases, with 11 bases between the two germline ends. The germline V gene encodes CDR1 KGHDR and CDR2 SFDVKD. This CDR3 region has 13 residues. In DNA, the CDR3 is TGTGCCACCAGTGATTTTAACAGGGTTCGCTACACCTTC. It yields the protein CATSDFNRVRYTF.

This clonotype was counted at least ten times. The chain combines TRBV19 with TRBJ1-1; no clear D. The ends were cut back, 0 bases at V and 2 bases at J, with 4 bases in the middle. The CDR3 consists of 13 residues. Per germline, CDR1 LNHDA and CDR2 SQIVND (reference sequence). CDR3 coding DNA: TGTGCCAGTAGTATAGAACACAACACTGAAGCTTTCTTT. It specifies CASSIEHNTEAFF. Full variable domain (rest looked up from reference TRBV19 and TRBJ1-1): DGGITQSPKYLFRKEGQNVTLSCEQNLNHDAMYWYRQDPGQGLRLIYYSQIVNDFQKGDIAEGYSVSREKKESFPLTVTSAQKNPTAFYLCASSIEHNTEAFFGQGTRLTVV.

This clonotype was observed a handful of times. The rearrangement uses TRBV9 and TRBJ2-5; weak D call: TRBD2 (6 bases). The CDR3 contains 15 residues. Germline CDR1 and CDR2: SGDLS and YYNGEE. Trimming removed 6 bases from V and 2 bases from J, with 17 bases in between. The CDR3 bases are TGTGCCAGCAACCAAGCCAGCGGGTTACAAGAGACCCAGTACTTC. It specifies CASNQASGLQETQYF.

The DNA for the CDR3 is TGTGCCAGCAGCACCAGGGATGGGTACGAGCAGTACTTC. Translating it yields CASSTRDGYEQYF. This rearrangement joins TRBV7-2 to TRBJ2-7; D is perhaps TRBD1 (5 bases). The CDR3 loop spans 13 amino acids. Between the trimmed V and J ends, which lost 5 bases and 4 bases, there was a span of 12 bases. Germline assignment: CDR1 SGHTA and CDR2 FQGNSA.

This clonotype was detected many times. The V call is TRBV28, the J call TRBJ2-7; 7 positions match TRBD1. This CDR3 contains 16 residues. CDR1 and CDR2 (germline): MDHEN, SYDVKM. The V segment lost 2 bases and the J segment 3 bases; nucleotides outside the gene matches: 10. This chain's CDR3 is CASSLPRDSSVYEQYF. The CDR3 DNA reads TGTGCCAGCAGTTTACCGAGGGACAGTTCTGTCTACGAGCAGTACTTC. The whole variable domain, filled in from reference TRBV28 and TRBJ2-7, reads DVKVTQSSRYLVKRTGEKVFLECVQDMDHENMFWYRQDPGLGLRLIYFSYDVKMKEKGDIPEGYSVSREKKERFSLILESASTNQTSMYLCASSLPRDSSVYEQYFGPGTRLTVT.

The genes are TRBV27 and TRBJ2-5; 7 bases match TRBD2. The V gene's germline CDR1 is MNHEY and CDR2 SMNVEV (reference sequence). The CDR3 is made up of 14 amino acids. V shed 5 bases, J shed 0 bases, and the junction held 3 bases outside the gene matches. Here the CDR3 reads CASSHGLDQETQYF. The DNA for the CDR3 is TGTGCCAGCAGTCACGGACTAGACCAAGAGACCCAGTACTTC.

This clonotype was recorded at least ten times. The rearrangement joins TRBV6-6 to TRBJ1-5, with D perhaps matching TRBD1 (5 bases). The CDR3 extends over 19 amino acids. Trimming left V 6 bases short and J 1 base short, with 25 bases between. In germline, CDR1 is MNHNY, CDR2 SVGAGI (reference sequence). The CDR3 nucleotides read TGTGCCAGCAGCCCCAGACAGTATTTTTTTGTTTGGAGCAATCAGCCCCAGCATTTT. Residues: CASSPRQYFFVWSNQPQHF.

The gene calls are TRBV11-2 and TRBJ2-7; tentatively, D is TRBD1 (5 bases). Trimming stripped 2 bases from V and 6 bases from J, with 11 bases between. The CDR3 length is 13 residues. Germline values: CDR1 SGHAT, CDR2 FQNNGV. The CDR3 sequence is CASSLNPGIEQYF. The DNA of the CDR3 is TGTGCCAGCAGCTTAAATCCAGGGATCGAGCAGTACTTC. Combining the CDR3 with reference TRBV11-2 and TRBJ2-7 gives the whole variable domain EAGVAQSPRYKIIEKRQSVAFWCNPISGHATLYWYQQILGQGPKLLIQFQNNGVVDDSQLPKDRFSAERLKGVDSTLKIQPAKLEDSAVYLCASSLNPGIEQYFGPGTRLTVT.

This clonotype has ten or more counts. This chain joins TRBV30 and TRBJ1-2, with D uncertain. There are 14 residues in the CDR3. The V gene's germline CDR1 is GTSNPN and CDR2 SVGIG (reference sequence). The ends were cut back, 2 bases at V and 6 bases at J, with 16 bases in the middle. CDR3 sequence (DNA): TGTGCCTGGAGTAATATTAGGACTGGCAATGGCTACACCTTC. Residues: CAWSNIRTGNGYTF. Complete variable domain (other parts from reference TRBV30 and TRBJ1-2): SQTIHQWPATLVQPVGSPLSLECTVEGTSNPNLYWYRQAAGRGLQLLFYSVGIGQISSEVPQNLSASRPQDRQFILSSKKLLLSDSGFYLCAWSNIRTGNGYTFGSGTRLTVV.

This clonotype was seen just once. This CDR3 is CASRPGTTGTTEAFF. The CDR3 coding sequence is TGTGCCAGCAGACCCGGGACGACGGGGACCACTGAAGCTTTCTTT. The rearrangement links TRBV6-1 to TRBJ1-1, with TRBD1 as a possible D gene (5 bases). There are 15 residues in the CDR3. Germline V lookup: CDR1 MNHNS, CDR2 SASEGT. V was cut by 6 bases and J by 4 bases, with 18 bases left in between.

This chain uses TRBV12-3 or TRBV12-4 with TRBJ1-1; D is uncertain. The CDR3 consists of 14 residues. V shed 3 bases and J shed 2 bases, with 10 bases lying between them. CDR3 loop: CASSFKLTNTEAFF. In DNA form, the CDR3 reads TGTGCCAGCAGTTTCAAGTTAACAAACACTGAAGCTTTCTTT.

A few counts support this clonotype. The rearrangement uses TRBV6-2 or TRBV6-3 and TRBJ1-5, with 7 bases lining up with TRBD1. This CDR3 is 14 amino acids long. The germline V gene encodes CDR1 MNHEY and CDR2 SVGEGT. With 8 bases clipped from V and 6 bases from J, the junction kept 10 bases outside the gene matches. The DNA of the CDR3 is TGTGCCAGCGGGGGACAGCTCGTCGGTCAGCCCCAGCATTTT. It codes for CASGGQLVGQPQHF.

This clonotype was detected ten times or more. The CDR3 is CACRDHGSNEQYF. The CDR3 coding sequence is TGTGCCTGCCGGGACCACGGAAGCAACGAGCAGTACTTC. This sequence joins TRBV30 and TRBJ2-7; possibly TRBD1 or TRBD2 for D (5 bases each). The CDR3 is 13 amino acids. The V end was cut by 6 bases, the J end by 5 bases, with 17 bases between. Germline-derived CDR1 and CDR2 are GTSNPN and SVGIG (reference sequence).

This clonotype was detected many times. The chain links TRBV6-2 or TRBV6-3 to TRBJ1-1, with 7 bases aligning to TRBD1. V trimming: 6 bases; J trimming: 5 bases; junction bases outside the gene matches: 6. The CDR3 totals 13 residues. Per the germline V gene, CDR1 is MNHEY and CDR2 is SVGEGT. This chain's CDR3 is CASRWTGPTEAFF. The CDR3, as DNA: TGTGCCAGCAGATGGACAGGCCCAACTGAAGCTTTCTTT.

This clonotype has ten or more counts. V usage is TRBV28 and J usage is TRBJ2-6; maybe TRBD2 (7 bases). The germline V and J ends were trimmed by 2 bases and 4 bases, with 12 bases remaining between them. This CDR3 has 16 amino acids. Germline V gene lookup returns CDR1 MDHEN and CDR2 SYDVKM. The CDR3 DNA follows: TGTGCCAGCAGTTTACGGGGGGCGAGGGGGGCCAACGTCCTGACTTTC. This translates into CASSLRGARGANVLTF.

This clonotype was counted a few times. The V call is TRBV6-5, the J call TRBJ1-6; no definite D call. The CDR3 consists of 15 residues. Trimming took off 0 bases at V and 6 bases at J, with 9 bases between the two ends. The germline V gene encodes CDR1 MNHEY and CDR2 SVGAGI. Here the CDR3 DNA reads TGTGCCAGCAGTTACTCGGTGGGGATTAATTCACCCCTCCACTTT. Protein product: CASSYSVGINSPLHF.

The chain uses TRBV5-6 and TRBJ1-2; 8 bases map to TRBD1. Trimming removed 4 bases from V and 3 bases from J; junction bases left unmatched: 2. The CDR3 sequence is 13 residues long. CDR1 is SGHDT and CDR2 is YYEEEE in the germline V gene. The DNA for the CDR3 is TGTGCCAGCAGCCTACAGGGGGACTATGGCTACACCTTC. It encodes CASSLQGDYGYTF.

This clonotype was seen ten or more times. The V call is TRBV7-2, the J call TRBJ2-5; possible D gene TRBD2, 6 bases. The CDR3 contains 15 residues. Germline CDR1 and CDR2: SGHTA and FQGNSA. Trimming shortened V by 3 bases and J by 5 bases, and 16 bases separated the two germline ends. CDR3 coding DNA: TGTGCCAGCAGCTTGATGGGGGAGGTGGGGGAGACCCAGTACTTC. Its translation: CASSLMGEVGETQYF.

This rearrangement joins TRBV6-1 to TRBJ2-3, with TRBD2 matching over 14 bases. Per germline, CDR1 MNHNS and CDR2 SASEGT. The V and J ends lost 5 bases and 6 bases, in that order; junction bases with no gene match: 10. There are 17 residues in the CDR3. The CDR3 protein is CASSKPGLAGASDTQYF. The CDR3 DNA is TGTGCCAGCAGTAAGCCGGGACTAGCGGGAGCGTCGGATACGCAGTATTTT.

This clonotype appeared many times. J is TRBJ2-6 and V is TRBV29-1; D tentatively fits TRBD1 or TRBD2 (5 bases each). The CDR3 is 13 residues long. The germline V and J ends were trimmed by 3 bases and 4 bases, with 7 bases remaining between them. The V gene's germline CDR1 is SQVTM and CDR2 ANQGSEA. The CDR3 loop reads CSVDGAGANVLTF. The CDR3 DNA reads as TGCAGCGTTGACGGGGCAGGGGCCAACGTCCTGACTTTC.

CDR3 nucleotide sequence: TGTGCCACCAGCAGAGGACTCCCGCCGAACACCGGGGAGCTGTTTTTT. The encoded protein is CATSRGLPPNTGELFF. The J gene is TRBJ2-2, the V gene TRBV15; D not certain. This CDR3 comprises 16 residues. Looked up from germline, CDR1 is LNHNV and CDR2 is YYDKDF (reference sequence). The V gene lost 1 base and the J gene lost 0 bases, with 9 bases spanning the gap.

This clonotype was observed a single time. This chain uses TRBV6-1 with TRBJ2-5; the D is unclear. V was pared by 1 base and J by 2 bases, with 8 bases between. The CDR3 runs 14 residues. Germline assignment: CDR1 MNHNS and CDR2 SASEGT. The CDR3 spells CASSEGALQETQYF. CDR3 DNA sequence: TGTGCCAGCAGTGAAGGAGCACTACAAGAGACCCAGTACTTC.

In this sample, this clonotype turned up many times. This chain joins TRBV7-3 and TRBJ2-7, with a possible D match to TRBD2 (5 bases). This CDR3 has 13 amino acids. Germline loops: CDR1 SGHTA, CDR2 FQGTGA. V was trimmed by 2 bases and J by 3 bases, leaving 8 bases between them. Written as DNA, the CDR3 is TGTGCCAGCAGCTTATCGGGGAACTACGAGCAGTACTTC. Its translation: CASSLSGNYEQYF.

This clonotype appeared many times. V is TRBV24-1 and J is TRBJ1-2; 7 nucleotides match TRBD1. Per the germline V gene, CDR1 is KGHDR and CDR2 is SFDVKD. V lost 3 bases, J lost 3 bases, and 6 bases stayed unmatched. The CDR3 extends over 15 amino acids. CDR3 DNA: TGTGCCACCAGTGATCCTACAGGGGCGGACTATGGCTACACCTTC. It codes for CATSDPTGADYGYTF.

Ten or more counts support this clonotype. V usage is TRBV4-3 and J usage is TRBJ1-1; D remains ambiguous. Trimming removed 5 bases from V and 1 base from J, with 8 bases in between. The CDR3 has 13 amino acids. Germline V gives CDR1 LGHNA, CDR2 YSLEER. Written as DNA, the CDR3 is TGCGCCAGCAGCGGATGGGGGAACACTGAAGCTTTCTTT. Translation: CASSGWGNTEAFF.